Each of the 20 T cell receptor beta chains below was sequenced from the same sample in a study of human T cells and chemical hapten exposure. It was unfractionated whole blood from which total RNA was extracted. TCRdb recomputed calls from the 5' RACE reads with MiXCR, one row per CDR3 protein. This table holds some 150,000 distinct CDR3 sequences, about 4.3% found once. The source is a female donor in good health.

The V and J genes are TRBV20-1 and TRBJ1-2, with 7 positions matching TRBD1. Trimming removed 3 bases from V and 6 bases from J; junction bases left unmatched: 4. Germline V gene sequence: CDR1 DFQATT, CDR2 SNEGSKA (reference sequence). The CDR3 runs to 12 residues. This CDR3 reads CSARRQGHGYTF. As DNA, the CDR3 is TGCAGTGCTAGGAGACAGGGCCATGGCTACACCTTC.

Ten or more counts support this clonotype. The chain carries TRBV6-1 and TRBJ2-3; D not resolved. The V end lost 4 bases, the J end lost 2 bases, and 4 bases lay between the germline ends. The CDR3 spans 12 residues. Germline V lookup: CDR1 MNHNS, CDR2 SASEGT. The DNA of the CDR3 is TGTGCCAGCAGTGTAAACACAGATACGCAGTATTTT. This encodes CASSVNTDTQYF.

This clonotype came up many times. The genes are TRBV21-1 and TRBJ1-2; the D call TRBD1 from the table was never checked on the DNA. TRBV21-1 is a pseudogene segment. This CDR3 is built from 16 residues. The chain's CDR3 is CASRTNPDRGRSGYTF. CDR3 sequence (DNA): TGTGCCAGCAGAACTAATCCGGACAGGGGGCGTTCTGGCTACACCTTC.

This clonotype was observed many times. CDR3 bases: TGTGCCAGCAGCTTATTGGATATGAGGGGAGGAACTGAAGCTTTCTTT. Translation gives CASSLLDMRGGTEAFF. The chain uses TRBV11-1 and TRBJ1-1; a weak D match, TRBD1 (5 bases). Trimming shortened V by 2 bases and J by 5 bases, and 18 bases separated the two germline ends. The CDR3 is made up of 16 amino acids. Per the germline V gene, CDR1 is SGHAT and CDR2 is FQDESV (reference sequence).

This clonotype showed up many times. The CDR3 reads CASSYSGVRSEQYF. For the CDR3, the DNA is TGTGCCAGCAGTTACTCGGGGGTAAGGTCCGAGCAGTACTTC. The rearrangement links TRBV6-6 to TRBJ2-7; TRBD1 or TRBD2 may be the D gene (5 bases each). The germline CDR1 and CDR2 sequences are MNHNY and SVGAGI (reference sequence). The germline V and J ends were trimmed by 0 bases and 6 bases, with 12 bases remaining between them. This CDR3 has 14 amino acids.

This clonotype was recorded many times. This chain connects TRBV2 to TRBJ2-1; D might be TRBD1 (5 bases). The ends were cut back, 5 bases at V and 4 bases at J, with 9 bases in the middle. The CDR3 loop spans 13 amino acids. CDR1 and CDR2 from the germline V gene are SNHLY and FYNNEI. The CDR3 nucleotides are TGTGCCAGCAGTTTGACAGAATACAATGAGCAGTTCTTC. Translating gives CASSLTEYNEQFF.

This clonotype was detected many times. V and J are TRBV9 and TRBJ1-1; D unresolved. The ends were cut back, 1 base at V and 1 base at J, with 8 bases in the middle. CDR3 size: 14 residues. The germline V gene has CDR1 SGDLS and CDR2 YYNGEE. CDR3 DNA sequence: TGTGCCAGCAGCGTATATCCAGGGAACACTGAAGCTTTCTTT. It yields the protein CASSVYPGNTEAFF.

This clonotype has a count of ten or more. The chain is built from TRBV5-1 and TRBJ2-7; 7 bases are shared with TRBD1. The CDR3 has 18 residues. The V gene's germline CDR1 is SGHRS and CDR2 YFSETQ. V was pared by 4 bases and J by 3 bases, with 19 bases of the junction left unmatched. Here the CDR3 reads CASSRTGLTGVGDYEQYF. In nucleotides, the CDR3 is TGCGCCAGCAGCAGAACCGGTCTCACAGGGGTTGGGGACTACGAGCAGTACTTC.

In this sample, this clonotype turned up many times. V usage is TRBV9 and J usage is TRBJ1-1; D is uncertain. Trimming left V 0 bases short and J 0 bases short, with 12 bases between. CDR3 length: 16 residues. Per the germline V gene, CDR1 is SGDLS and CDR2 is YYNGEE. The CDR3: CASSVVSGRMNTEAFF. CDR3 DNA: TGTGCCAGCAGCGTAGTTTCAGGACGGATGAACACTGAAGCTTTCTTT.

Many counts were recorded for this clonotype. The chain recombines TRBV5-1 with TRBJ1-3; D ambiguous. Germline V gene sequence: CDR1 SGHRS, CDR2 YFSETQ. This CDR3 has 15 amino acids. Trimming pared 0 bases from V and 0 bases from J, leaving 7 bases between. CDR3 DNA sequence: TGCGCCAGCAGCTTGGCCTCGAGCTCTGGAAACACCATATATTTT. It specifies CASSLASSSGNTIYF.

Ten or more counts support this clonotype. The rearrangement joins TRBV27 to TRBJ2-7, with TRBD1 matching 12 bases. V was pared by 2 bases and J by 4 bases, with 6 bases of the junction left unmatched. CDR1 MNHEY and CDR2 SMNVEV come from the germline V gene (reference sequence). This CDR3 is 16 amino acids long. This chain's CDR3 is CASSLPWDRGRYEQYF. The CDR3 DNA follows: TGTGCCAGCAGTTTACCATGGGACAGGGGGCGATACGAGCAGTACTTC.

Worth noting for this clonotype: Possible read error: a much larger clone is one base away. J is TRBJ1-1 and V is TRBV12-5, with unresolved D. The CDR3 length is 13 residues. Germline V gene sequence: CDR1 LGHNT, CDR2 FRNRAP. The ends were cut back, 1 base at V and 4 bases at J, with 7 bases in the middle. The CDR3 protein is CASGLGSPTEAFF. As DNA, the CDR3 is TGTGCTAGTGGTTTGGGATCCCCCACTGAAGCTTTCTTT.

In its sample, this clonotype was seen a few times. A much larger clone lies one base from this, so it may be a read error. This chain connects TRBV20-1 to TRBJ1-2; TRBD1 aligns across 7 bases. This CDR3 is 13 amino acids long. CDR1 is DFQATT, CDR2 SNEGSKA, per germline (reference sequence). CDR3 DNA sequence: TGCAGTGCTATTCTTACAGGGGTGGGTGGCGACACCTTC. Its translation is CSAILTGVGGDTF.

The chain's CDR3 is CASSPGPGPWETQYF. CDR3 nucleotides: TGTGCCAGCAGCCCGGGACCCGGCCCTTGGGAGACCCAGTACTTC. The V call is TRBV11-3, the J call TRBJ2-5, with D perhaps TRBD1 or TRBD2 (5 bases each). The V gene's germline CDR1 is SGHNT and CDR2 YENEEA. V dropped 5 bases and J dropped 5 bases, with 18 bases sitting between them. The length of the CDR3 is 15 residues.

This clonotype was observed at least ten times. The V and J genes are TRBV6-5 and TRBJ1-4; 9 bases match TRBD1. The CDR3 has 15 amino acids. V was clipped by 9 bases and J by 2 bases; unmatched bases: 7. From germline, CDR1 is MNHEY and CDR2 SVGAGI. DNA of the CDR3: TGTGCCAGTCGTACCGGGACAGGGACTAATGAAAAACTGTTTTTT. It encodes CASRTGTGTNEKLFF.

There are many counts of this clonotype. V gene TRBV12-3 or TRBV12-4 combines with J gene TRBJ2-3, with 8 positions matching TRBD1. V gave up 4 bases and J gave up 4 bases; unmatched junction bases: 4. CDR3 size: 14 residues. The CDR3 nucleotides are TGTGCCAGCAGTTCGGACAGGGTGTCAGATACGCAGTATTTT. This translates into CASSSDRVSDTQYF.

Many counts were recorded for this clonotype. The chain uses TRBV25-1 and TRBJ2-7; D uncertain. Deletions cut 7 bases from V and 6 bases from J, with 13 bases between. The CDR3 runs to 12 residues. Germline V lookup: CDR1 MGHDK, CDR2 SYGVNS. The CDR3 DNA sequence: TGTGCCAGCACCCCGAGGCAGGTCGAGCAGTACTTC. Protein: CASTPRQVEQYF.

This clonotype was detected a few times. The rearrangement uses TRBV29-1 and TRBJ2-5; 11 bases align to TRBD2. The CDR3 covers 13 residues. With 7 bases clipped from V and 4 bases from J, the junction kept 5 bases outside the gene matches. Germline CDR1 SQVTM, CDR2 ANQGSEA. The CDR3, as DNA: TGCAGCGGGGCCACTAGCGGGAGAGAGACCCAGTACTTC. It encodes CSGATSGRETQYF.

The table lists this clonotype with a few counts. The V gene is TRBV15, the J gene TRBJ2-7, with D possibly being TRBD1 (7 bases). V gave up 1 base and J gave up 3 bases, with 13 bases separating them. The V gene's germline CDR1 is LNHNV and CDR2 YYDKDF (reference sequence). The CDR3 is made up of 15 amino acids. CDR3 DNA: TGTGCCACCAGCAGAGCCGCAGGGGGAGGCTACGAGCAGTACTTC. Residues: CATSRAAGGGYEQYF.

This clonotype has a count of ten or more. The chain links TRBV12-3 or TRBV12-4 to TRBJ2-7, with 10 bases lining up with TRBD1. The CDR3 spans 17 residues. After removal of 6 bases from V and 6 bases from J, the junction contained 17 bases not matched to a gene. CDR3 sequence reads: CASRLRAWGQGTGEQYF. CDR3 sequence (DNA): TGTGCCAGCAGACTTCGGGCGTGGGGACAGGGGACGGGCGAGCAGTACTTC.